These T cell receptor beta chains were read from a single sample in a study of blood T cells in healthy people across ages. One entry per CDR3 protein results from TCRdb running MiXCR on the 5' RACE reads. The sample gives about 1,800,000 distinct CDR3 sequences, 28% of which show up once; 7.7% is in the top ten. Sequences were obtained from blood. Source of these receptors: a woman aged 30 to 39 in good health. Both conserved end residues are part of each CDR3.

TRBV28,TRBJ1-2,CASGEGGVLTGYTF
TRBV20-1,TRBJ2-7,CSARDVGGSEQYF
TRBV7-3,TRBJ2-1,CASSRGLAGSYNEQFF
TRBV20-1,TRBJ1-4,CSGTVPANEKLFF
TRBV3-1,TRBJ2-1,CASSRPGLAQKSKNNEQFF
TRBV12-3/TRBV12-4,TRBJ1-2,CASSLAVRRMGGYTF
TRBV6-2/TRBV6-3,TRBJ1-2,CASSTPAPALEANYGYTF
TRBV27,TRBJ1-2,CASSSVEGKYYGYTF
TRBV2,TRBJ1-2,CASSDRDRGCTF
TRBV29-1,TRBJ2-4,CSAGGQGNIQYF
TRBV21-1,TRBJ2-4,CASSKGPRGITKNIQYF
TRBV5-5,TRBJ2-1,CASSLSGGERRQFF
TRBV7-2,TRBJ2-1,CASSPHRVNNEQFF
TRBV3-1,TRBJ2-7,CASSQDQARDEQYF
TRBV12-3/TRBV12-4,TRBJ2-7,CASSLMGTTYEQYF
TRBV29-1,TRBJ2-7,CSVEVGNYEQYF
TRBV28,TRBJ1-2,CAIQTQDYGYTF
TRBV29-1,TRBJ1-2,CSVTGGTNYGYTF
TRBV29-1,TRBJ1-2,CSAEGVSYGYTF
TRBV5-4,TRBJ1-5,CASSSDPTGSEPQHF
TRBV29-1,TRBJ1-1,CSVVKPMNTEAFF
TRBV5-1,TRBJ2-1,CASSPPAGVRGNEQFF
TRBV5-1,.,CASSLDTGEKTQYF
TRBV28,TRBJ2-3,CASMLAGGTDTQYF
TRBV24-1,TRBJ2-1,CATSDARTGGSYNEQFF
TRBV2,TRBJ2-7,CASSEAGTRVSGTLDEQYF
TRBV7-8,.,CAGSLALAAYEQYF
TRBV20-1,TRBJ1-4,CSARLLRDRGREKLFF
TRBV5-6,TRBJ2-7,CASSFAAGGAYEQYF
TRBV7-6,TRBJ2-5,CASSLTGQQETQYF
TRBV7-2,TRBJ1-2,CASSLRTSQQYGYTF
TRBV27,TRBJ2-1,CASRPSAFFSERTYNEQFF
TRBV5-6,TRBJ2-7,CASSLGTGHYEQYF
TRBV4-1,TRBJ1-5,CASSQQDRTRGPQHF
TRBV7-9,TRBJ2-1,CASSLVIAGGSEQFF
TRBV28,TRBJ1-4,CASSIVGRDSNEKLFF
TRBV15,TRBJ2-4,CATSRDLGPVAKNIQYF
TRBV7-2,TRBJ2-4,CASSPRTSGGAQNIQYF
TRBV24-1,TRBJ2-7,CATSDLRCWGSYEQYF
TRBV10-3,TRBJ2-3,CAIRGSTDTQYF
TRBV20-1,TRBJ2-7,CSARGPGGTSSYEQYF
TRBV20-1,TRBJ2-1,CSAPRTSASSYNEQFF